This TCR beta chain originates from a study of blood T cell repertoires in COVID-19. Background on the study: Whether acute or convalescent, the COVID-19 samples came from the United States, Italy and Spain. From T cells, B-cell-depleted T cells, or PBMCs came the material, which was cDNA or gDNA.

In the authors' methods: By means of reference gene primer amplification, nucleated cell counts were estimated. Assay: immunoSEQ multiplex PCR; the TCRdb copy retains only in-frame clones and omits some. V, J and clone size were drawn from that table, and D and trimming were deduced from the DNA. Of 75,000 to 90,000 clones in the sample, around 86% were seen once. The germline CDR1 and CDR2 sequences are MDHEN and SYDVKM. This CDR3 region has 17 residues. The V segment lost 5 bases and the J segment 5 bases; nucleotides outside the gene matches: 6. This chain connects TRBV28 to TRBJ2-1; 16 bases match TRBD2. This sequence was found in a man older than 75 with active or convalescent COVID-19. Material: peripheral blood. The CDR3 coding sequence is TGTGCCAGCAGTGGAGTGGGACTAGCGGGGGGGAACAATGAGCAGTTCTTC. This encodes CASSGVGLAGGNNEQFF.